Many counts were recorded for the clone carrying this TCR beta chain. Each CDR3 protein gets one entry after TCRdb re-called the 5' RACE reads with MiXCR. The table shows roughly 230,000 distinct CDR3 sequences, with about 8% occurring only once. The sample comes from a study of identical twins. All donors were healthy, and all were Caucasian. V was pared by 0 bases and J by 1 base, with 9 bases between. The CDR3 contains 15 residues. These data were also filed under a second study, of yellow fever vaccine responses in identical twins.

Sequences were obtained from CD8+ T cells sorted from blood. The chain couples TRBV12-3 or TRBV12-4 to TRBJ1-2; tentative D call: TRBD1 (5 bases). The clonotype was recovered from a woman in her late teens or twenties in good health. The CDR3 sequence: CASSLARQLNYGYTF. For the CDR3, the DNA is TGTGCCAGCAGTTTAGCTCGACAGCTTAACTATGGCTACACCTTC.